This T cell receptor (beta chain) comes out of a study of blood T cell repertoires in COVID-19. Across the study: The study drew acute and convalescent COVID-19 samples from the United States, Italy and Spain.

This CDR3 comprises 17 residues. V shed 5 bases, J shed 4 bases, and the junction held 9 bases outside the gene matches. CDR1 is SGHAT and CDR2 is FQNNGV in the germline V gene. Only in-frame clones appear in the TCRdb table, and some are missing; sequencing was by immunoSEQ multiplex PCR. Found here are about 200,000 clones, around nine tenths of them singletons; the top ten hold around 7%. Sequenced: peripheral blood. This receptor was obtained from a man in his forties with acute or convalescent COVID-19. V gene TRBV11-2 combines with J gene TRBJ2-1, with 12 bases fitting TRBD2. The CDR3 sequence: CASSGPLAGGPYNEQFF. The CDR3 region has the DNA TGTGCCAGCAGCGGTCCCCTAGCGGGGGGGCCTTACAATGAGCAGTTCTTC.